The 22 T cell receptor beta chains below were found in one sample sequenced in a study of molecular identifiers for immune sequencing clone quantification. TCRdb passed the PCR reads through MiXCR, listing each CDR3 protein once. The table records over 600,000 distinct CDR3 sequences, about 20% of them present only once. The sequencing input was naive CD8+ T cells from blood, with Jurkat cell RNA spiked in. Subset defined: FACS-sorted CD8+CD4-CCR7+CD45RA+ naive T cells. Receptors were obtained from a human donor in good health. Some libraries in this study had Jurkat cell RNA spiked in.

This clonotype has ten or more counts. A read error may account for a junction end that differs from germline. The genes are TRBV5-3 and TRBJ1-1, with D unclear. TRBV5-3 is known as an ORF, though its function is uncertain. The length of the CDR3 is 14 residues. The CDR3 DNA reads as TGTGCCAGCAGCTTGTCAAACGGGAACACTGAAGCTTTCTTT. It translates to CASSLSNGNTEAFF.

In this sample, this clonotype turned up many times. The gene calls are TRBV20-1 and TRBJ2-3; 8 nucleotides line up with TRBD2. The CDR3 consists of 15 residues. Germline values: CDR1 DFQATT, CDR2 SNEGSKA (reference sequence). V lost 3 bases to trimming and J lost 6 bases; unmatched junction nucleotides: 11. The CDR3 protein is CSASNGRASLDTQYF. CDR3 bases: TGCAGTGCTAGCAACGGGAGGGCGTCGTTGGATACGCAGTATTTT.

This clonotype was detected only a few times. The chain uses TRBV29-1 and TRBJ1-2; no clear D. V gave up 3 bases and J gave up 2 bases, with 13 bases separating them. The CDR3 spans 14 residues. In germline, CDR1 is SQVTM, CDR2 ANQGSEA. CDR3 bases: TGCAGCGTTGAGACTTTCCAAGGGAACTATGGCTACACCTTC. This sequence encodes CSVETFQGNYGYTF.

This clonotype turned up a few times. The genes are TRBV4-3 and TRBJ2-1; 8 bases agree with TRBD1. This CDR3 is built from 16 residues. V shed 3 bases, J shed 9 bases, and the junction held 13 bases outside the gene matches. Per germline, CDR1 LGHNA and CDR2 YSLEER. CDR3 region: CASSHPRGGQGVEQFF. CDR3 DNA sequence: TGCGCCAGCAGCCATCCGAGGGGAGGACAGGGTGTTGAGCAGTTCTTC.

On this clonotype: With a much larger clone just one base away, this may be a read error. This sequence joins TRBV12-5 and TRBJ1-1; possibly TRBD1 for D (6 bases). From germline, CDR1 is LGHNT and CDR2 FRNRAP. The CDR3 spans 13 residues. CDR3 region: CASGLIGGAEALF. The CDR3 bases are TGTGCTAGTGGTTTGATAGGGGGGGCTGAAGCTCTCTTT.

This clonotype occurred a few times. The rearrangement joins TRBV30 to TRBJ1-2, with 7 positions matching TRBD1. V was pared by 4 bases and J by 2 bases, with 4 bases of the junction left unmatched. The germline V gene has CDR1 GTSNPN and CDR2 SVGIG (reference sequence). The CDR3 spans 13 residues. Written as DNA, the CDR3 is TGTGCCTGGACTCCGACAGGGAACTATGGCTACACCTTC. Encoded protein: CAWTPTGNYGYTF.

Worth noting for this clonotype: No conserved phenylalanine or tryptophan is present at the end of the CDR3, so a read error is the likely explanation. This chain uses TRBV5-4 with TRBJ1-2; 10 bases align to TRBD1. Per the germline V gene, CDR1 is SGHNT and CDR2 is YYREEE (reference sequence). There are 15 residues in the CDR3. V was pared by 5 bases and J by 8 bases, with 12 bases of the junction left unmatched. The CDR3 region has the DNA TGTGCCAGCAGGCGGGAGGACAGGGGGATTGAAGGCTACACCCTC. This codes for CASRREDRGIEGYTL.

This clonotype was picked up many times. The CDR3 DNA sequence: TGCGCCAGCAGCCAAGATCGGGGACAGGCCTACGAGCAGTACTTC. As protein: CASSQDRGQAYEQYF. This chain connects TRBV4-1 to TRBJ2-7; 8 nucleotides align to TRBD1. The ends lost 0 bases at V and 2 bases at J; junction bases unmatched: 3. The CDR3 is made up of 15 amino acids. Germline V gene data show CDR1 as MGHRA and CDR2 as YSYEKL.

This clonotype was observed many times. The chain is built from TRBV6-5 and TRBJ2-7; maybe TRBD1 (6 bases). Germline V gene data show CDR1 as MNHEY and CDR2 as SVGAGI. The CDR3 is 13 residues long. V was shortened by 7 bases and J by 6 bases, with 16 bases between the two germline ends. CDR3 residues: CASKGVARGEQYF. The DNA of the CDR3 is TGTGCCAGCAAGGGGGTCGCTCGCGGCGAGCAGTACTTC.

Concerning this clonotype itself: Just one base apart from a much larger clone, this may be a read error. The rearrangement uses TRBV5-3 and TRBJ1-5, with D perhaps matching TRBD1 (6 bases). TRBV5-3 is marked as an open reading frame, function uncertain. This CDR3 comprises 16 residues. The DNA of the CDR3 is TGTACCAGCAGCTTGGGGGCAGGGGCGGGTAATCAGCCCCAGCATTTT. Translated, it gives CTSSLGAGAGNQPQHF.

This clonotype has at least ten counts. The rearrangement links TRBV3-1 to TRBJ2-7, with 8 bases that match TRBD1. V lost 3 bases, J lost 12 bases, and 19 bases stayed unmatched. CDR3 size: 16 residues. Germline CDR1 is LGHDT and CDR2 is YNNKEL (reference sequence). CDR3: CASSHLGGRGLSEWYF. The CDR3 nucleotides read TGTGCCAGCAGCCACCTAGGTGGCAGGGGGCTATCCGAGTGGTACTTC.

The table lists this clonotype with many counts. This sequence joins TRBV7-2 and TRBJ2-1, with TRBD1 matching 8 bases. Losses at the gene ends were 5 bases for V and 10 bases for J; bases not matched to a gene: 10. CDR1 is SGHTA and CDR2 is FQGNSA in the germline V gene. The CDR3 is 14 amino acids. The DNA of the CDR3 is TGTGCCAGCAGCCCACAGACAGGGGTGGGCGAGCAGTTCTTC. This codes for CASSPQTGVGEQFF.

Many counts were recorded for this clonotype. The CDR3 loop is CASSLAQAGGPYGYTF. In DNA form, the CDR3 reads TGTGCCAGCAGTTTAGCGCAGGCAGGGGGGCCCTATGGCTACACCTTC. The chain uses TRBV12-3 or TRBV12-4 and TRBJ1-2, with 7 nucleotides matching TRBD1. CDR3 size: 16 residues. V trimming: 0 bases; J trimming: 4 bases; junction bases outside the gene matches: 8.

This clonotype was seen at least ten times. The chain's CDR3 is CASSPSVVVQETQYF. CDR3 bases: TGTGCCAGCAGCCCTAGTGTAGTGGTCCAAGAGACCCAGTACTTC. V gene TRBV7-8 combines with J gene TRBJ2-5; no reliable D call. The germline gives CDR1 SGHVS, CDR2 FQNEAQ. This CDR3 spans 15 amino acids. V dropped 5 bases and J dropped 1 base, with 14 bases sitting between them. The complete variable domain, with remaining parts taken from reference TRBV7-8 and TRBJ2-5, reads GAGVSQSPRYKVAKRGQDVALRCDPISGHVSLFWYQQALGQGPEFLTYFQNEAQLDKSGLPSDRFFAERPEGSVSTLKIQRTQQEDSAVYLCASSPSVVVQETQYFGPGTRLLVL.

In its sample, this clonotype was seen many times. V and J are TRBV28 and TRBJ2-5; D is possibly TRBD1 (5 bases). The CDR3 is 17 residues long. V lost 3 bases and J lost 1, with 18 bases in between. The germline V gene encodes CDR1 MDHEN and CDR2 SYDVKM. In nucleotides, the CDR3 is TGTGCCAGCAGTTTCATTTCGGACATTTGGGGCCAAGAGACCCAGTACTTC. Translation: CASSFISDIWGQETQYF.

This clonotype has a count of ten or more. One end of the junction is discordant with germline, which a read error may explain. The chain recombines TRBV11-2 with TRBJ2-4, with D maybe TRBD2 (5 bases). This CDR3 region has 12 residues. CDR1 SGHAT and CDR2 FQNNGV come from the germline V gene. CDR3 bases: TGTGCCAGCAGCCCCGACTACCCCCCTACGGACTTC. It specifies CASSPDYPPTDF.

This clonotype occurred many times. The V and J genes are TRBV30 and TRBJ2-2, with 9 bases that match TRBD1. Per germline, CDR1 GTSNPN and CDR2 SVGIG (reference sequence). The CDR3 length is 13 residues. V lost 5 bases and J lost 7; bases outside the gene matches: 5. CDR3 in amino acids: CAWDTGGIGELFF. The CDR3 DNA is TGTGCCTGGGATACAGGGGGCATCGGGGAGCTGTTTTTT.

This clonotype was seen a handful of times. CDR3 bases: TGTGCCAGCAGGGACTCTAGCGGGAGTATTAATGAGCAGTTCTTC. Translating gives CASRDSSGSINEQFF. The chain has TRBV28 and TRBJ2-1, with 10 bases identical to TRBD2. CDR3 size: 15 residues. Unmatched junction bases numbered 9, after V lost 6 bases and J lost 7 bases. From germline, CDR1 is MDHEN and CDR2 SYDVKM.

CDR3 bases: TGTGCCAGCTCAATAGGACTAGCGGTCTACAATGAGCAGTTCTTC. The encoded protein is CASSIGLAVYNEQFF. The rearrangement joins TRBV18 to TRBJ2-1; 10 bases are shared with TRBD2. V gave up 5 bases and J gave up 3 bases; unmatched junction bases: 4. From germline, CDR1 is KGHSH and CDR2 LQKENI. The CDR3 has 15 amino acids.

The V and J genes are TRBV30 and TRBJ2-7; 9 positions match TRBD1. CDR3 length: 15 amino acids. V trimming: 2 bases; J trimming: 4 bases; junction bases outside the gene matches: 9. Per germline, CDR1 GTSNPN and CDR2 SVGIG (reference sequence). The DNA of the CDR3 is TGTGCCTGGAGTCGAGGACAGGGGATAAGATACGAGCAGTACTTC. Translated: CAWSRGQGIRYEQYF.

This clonotype was counted at least ten times. The chain carries TRBV7-9 and TRBJ2-3, with D perhaps TRBD1 or TRBD2 (5 bases each). The CDR3 is 17 amino acids. Trimming removed 5 bases from V and 4 bases from J, with 22 bases in between. CDR1 SEHNR and CDR2 FQNEAQ come from the germline V gene (reference sequence). The CDR3 loop reads CASSRTVGTTSPDTQYF. The CDR3 DNA reads as TGTGCCAGCAGCCGTACCGTCGGGACCACGTCTCCAGATACGCAGTATTTT.

This clonotype was observed a few times. In DNA, the CDR3 is TGTGCCAGCAGCGCCGAAAAGGGGGTCACCGGGGAGCTGTTTTTT. Its protein is CASSAEKGVTGELFF. The V call is TRBV9, the J call TRBJ2-2, with a weak D call TRBD1 (6 bases). This CDR3 contains 15 residues. The V gene's germline CDR1 is SGDLS and CDR2 YYNGEE. Trimming removed 3 bases at V and 4 bases at J, with 13 bases between.